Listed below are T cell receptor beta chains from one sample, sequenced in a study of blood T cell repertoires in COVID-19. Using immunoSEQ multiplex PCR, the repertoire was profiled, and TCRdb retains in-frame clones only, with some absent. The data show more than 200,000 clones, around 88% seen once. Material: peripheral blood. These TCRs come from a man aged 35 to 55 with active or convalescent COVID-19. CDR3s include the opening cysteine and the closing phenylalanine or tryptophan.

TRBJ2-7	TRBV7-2	CASSSYRVDEQYF
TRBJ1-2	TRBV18	CASSPLENLNYGYTF
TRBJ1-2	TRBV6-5	CASSYWAGQNYYGYTF
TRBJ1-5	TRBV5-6	CASNHRGRAEAQHF
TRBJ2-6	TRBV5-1	CASSPGVFSGANVLTF
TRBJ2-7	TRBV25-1	CASSELGRAYEQYF
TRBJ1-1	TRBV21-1	CASTLQGGGTEAFF
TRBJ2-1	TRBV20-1	CSASGRGSSYNEQFF
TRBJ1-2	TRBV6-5	CASSYLGQGSGYTF
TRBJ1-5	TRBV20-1	CSASSGTNQPQHF
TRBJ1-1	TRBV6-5	CASSFRDRVRNTEAFF
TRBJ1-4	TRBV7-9	CASSPGAGQGFEKLFF
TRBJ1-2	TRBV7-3	CASSLKEVWDRETYNYGYTF
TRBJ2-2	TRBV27	CASRLSAGGELFF
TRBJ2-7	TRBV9	CASSVAGESFEQYF
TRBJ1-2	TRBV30	CAWSGGGLYGYTF
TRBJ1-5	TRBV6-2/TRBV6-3	CASSYSGGGQPQHF
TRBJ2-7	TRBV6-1	CASSDPRGISVEQYF
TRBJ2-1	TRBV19	CASSIGVSGRAGHEQFF
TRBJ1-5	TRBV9	CASGRSGQGWPQHF
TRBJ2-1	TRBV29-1	CSSEAGSHNEQFF
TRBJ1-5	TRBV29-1	CSVVSGYSNQPQHF
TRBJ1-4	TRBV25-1	CASSGYTWEVEKLFF
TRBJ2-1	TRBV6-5	CATLWTLDSHEQFF
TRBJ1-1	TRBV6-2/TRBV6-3	CASSYGTLNTEAFF
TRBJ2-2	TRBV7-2	CASSKRQGAGGELFF
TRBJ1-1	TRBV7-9	CASSVKPGQAYTEAFF
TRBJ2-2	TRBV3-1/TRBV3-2	CATLTGRTGELFF
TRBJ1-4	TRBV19	CASSIGGSGNEKLFF
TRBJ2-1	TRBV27	CASSSGFYNEQFF
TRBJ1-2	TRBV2	CASSYLRLGGQDGYTF
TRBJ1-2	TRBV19	CASSPRQRDRGLSNYGYTF
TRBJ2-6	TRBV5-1	CASSPRIRDRGSGANVLTF
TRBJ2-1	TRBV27	CASSLKTSHLQDRRTEQFF
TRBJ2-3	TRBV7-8	CASSPGTGHSTDTQYF
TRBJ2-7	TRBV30	CAWSVGRVGEQYF
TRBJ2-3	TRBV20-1	CSASPSGISPDTQYF
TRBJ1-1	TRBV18	CASSPTQGQLMNTEAFF
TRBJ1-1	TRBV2	CASSAGQGKAEAFF
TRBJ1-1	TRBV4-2	CASSQQPGQGVTEAFF
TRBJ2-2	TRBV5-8	CASSLAGTGPGELFF
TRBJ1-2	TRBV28	CASSILQASNYGYTF
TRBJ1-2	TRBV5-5	CASSLKGVNSNYGYTF
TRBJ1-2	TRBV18	CASSPMDREASLYGYTF
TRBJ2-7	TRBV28	CASSLMGASGSYEQYF